This T cell receptor beta chain originates from a study of T cell responses to AZD1222 COVID-19 vaccine. Study-wide findings and caveats: Nearly half of unique spike-specific TCRs reportedly avoided B.1.351 and B.1.1.7 mutated regions.

With respect to this clone: Antigen: not known.

Repertoires were generated with immunoSEQ multiplex PCR, while TCRdb's copy carries only in-frame clones and drops some. The profile shows 150,000 or so clones, 80% to 95% of them singletons. From germline, CDR1 is SGHRS and CDR2 YFSETQ. The CDR3 loop spans 15 amino acids. V lost 4 bases and J 1 base, leaving 12 bases between the germline ends. The source was peripheral blood, collected 28 days after the second AZD1222 dose. The chain joins TRBV5-1 to TRBJ2-4; TRBD2 is a possible D gene (5 bases). The receptor comes from an adult who received the AZD1222 COVID-19 vaccine. The CDR3 nucleotides read TGCGCCAGCAGCCCGGAGCCGGGGGCCAAAAACATTCAGTACTTC. It encodes CASSPEPGAKNIQYF.